This is a list of T cell receptor beta chains from one sample in a study of vaccination and CD4 T cells after COVID-19. Which antigens these TCRs recognize remains unknown. TCRdb independently ran MiXCR on the PCR reads; one entry per CDR3 protein. The sample shows approximately 11,000 distinct CDR3 sequences, approximately 50% of them seen only once. The specimen sequenced was CD4+ T cells from blood, cultured in vitro. The receptors derive from a human donor who had recovered from COVID-19. CDR3s include the opening cysteine and the closing phenylalanine or tryptophan. D genes are given only for firm matches. Rows give clone size only sometimes, using once, few, many, or a class for an expanded clone.

TRBJ1-1	-	-	TRBV20-1	CSASDGNTEAFF	TGCAGTGCTAGTGACGGTAACACTGAAGCTTTCTTT
TRBJ1-1	-	medium-sized	TRBV27	CASSLFTAFMNTEAFF	TGTGCCAGCAGTTTATTCACAGCTTTCATGAACACTGAAGCTTTCTTT
TRBJ2-7	TRBD1	-	TRBV20-1	CSAKPGQLNYEQYF	TGCAGTGCTAAGCCGGGACAGCTAAACTACGAGCAGTACTTC
TRBJ1-6	TRBD1	-	TRBV7-2	CASSFGTALNSPLHF	TGTGCCAGCAGCTTCGGGACAGCGCTTAATTCACCCCTCCACTTT
TRBJ1-1	-	-	TRBV9	CASSVEPMVQNTEAFF	TGTGCCAGCAGCGTAGAACCAATGGTGCAGAACACTGAAGCTTTCTTT
TRBJ1-4	-	-	TRBV15	CATSSRRVGDEKLFF	TGTGCCACCAGCAGCAGGCGTGTCGGAGATGAAAAACTGTTTTTT
TRBJ2-5	-	few	TRBV6-1	CASSTGMETQYF	TGTGCCAGCAGTACAGGGATGGAGACCCAGTACTTC
TRBJ1-3	-	-	TRBV6-1	CASSAARAPGNTIYF	TGTGCCAGCAGTGCGGCCCGAGCCCCTGGAAACACCATATATTTT
TRBJ1-2	TRBD1	-	TRBV5-5	CASSKGQINNYGYTF	TGTGCCAGCAGCAAGGGACAGATCAATAACTATGGCTACACCTTC
TRBJ2-7	-	-	TRBV5-1	CASSSNREQYF	TGCGCCAGCAGCTCCAACCGCGAGCAGTACTTC
TRBJ2-3	TRBD1	-	TRBV7-9	CASSLGTGVEDTQYF	TGTGCCAGCAGCCTAGGAACAGGGGTCGAAGATACGCAGTATTTT
TRBJ2-6	-	few	TRBV27	CASSLGRGRSGANVLTF	TGTGCCAGCAGTTTGGGGAGGGGGAGGTCTGGGGCCAACGTCCTGACTTTC
TRBJ1-5	-	-	TRBV12-3/TRBV12-4	CASSLRDNQPQHF	TGTGCCAGCAGTCTCAGAGACAATCAGCCCCAGCATTTT